These 30 T cell receptor beta chains were sequenced from one sample in a study of cytomegalovirus exposure and HLA in healthy donors. Profiled with immunoSEQ multiplex PCR; TCRdb holds only in-frame clones, not every one. In the table there are 150,000 to 250,000 clones, roughly 81% of which are singletons. Source material: PBMCs. The source of these receptors is a woman between 25 and 40 years old in good health and CMV-seronegative.

The chain employs TRBV4-1 and TRBJ1-2, with D possibly TRBD1 on 5 matching bases. V lost 0 bases to trimming and J lost 4 bases, with 9 bases between them. The CDR3 runs to 14 residues. Germline loops: CDR1 MGHRA, CDR2 YSYEKL. As DNA, the CDR3 is TGCGCCAGCAGCCAAGAGACGGGACTCTATGGCTACACCTTC. Its translation is CASSQETGLYGYTF.

This sequence joins TRBV28 and TRBJ1-4, with D hard to call. Germline-derived CDR1 and CDR2 are MDHEN and SYDVKM. The V and J ends lost 6 bases and 5 bases respectively, with 16 bases between them. The CDR3 is 15 amino acids. The CDR3 DNA reads TGTGCCAGCAGCCGTCCCGCGGGAGGGAATGAAAAACTGTTTTTT. Its translation: CASSRPAGGNEKLFF.

The chain employs TRBV7-9 and TRBJ2-1, with a possible D match to TRBD1 (5 bases). The CDR3 has 16 residues. Germline loops: CDR1 SEHNR, CDR2 FQNEAQ (reference sequence). The V end was cut by 4 bases, the J end by 5 bases, with 18 bases between. The CDR3 protein is CASSSSLHRINNEQFF. For the CDR3, the DNA is TGTGCCAGCAGCTCCTCCCTACACAGGATTAACAATGAGCAGTTCTTC.

The J gene is TRBJ1-3, the V gene TRBV25-1; tentatively, D is TRBD1 (5 bases). The V end was cut by 2 bases, the J end by 0 bases, with 5 bases between. Per the germline V gene, CDR1 is MGHDK and CDR2 is SYGVNS. This CDR3 has 14 residues. This CDR3 is CASSEQGSGNTIYF. CDR3 coding DNA: TGTGCCAGCAGTGAACAGGGCTCTGGAAACACCATATATTTT.

This chain connects TRBV29-1 to TRBJ2-5; TRBD1 matches 8 bases. Germline V lookup: CDR1 SQVTM, CDR2 ANQGSEA. The CDR3 has 13 residues. V lost 2 bases and J lost 5; bases outside the gene matches: 4. The DNA for the CDR3 is TGCAGCGTTGAACAGGGGGCGGGTGAGACCCAGTACTTC. This codes for CSVEQGAGETQYF.

Only a few counts were recorded for this clone. This chain connects TRBV5-1 to TRBJ2-5; D is perhaps TRBD1 (5 bases). The V gene lost 1 base and the J gene lost 3 bases, with 10 bases spanning the gap. Germline CDR1 SGHRS, CDR2 YFSETQ. This CDR3 is 14 amino acids long. The DNA for the CDR3 is TGCGCCAGCAGCTTGAATGGCAGGGAAGAGACCCAGTACTTC. This sequence encodes CASSLNGREETQYF.

The rearrangement links TRBV19 to TRBJ1-5; D is uncertain. The germline V and J ends were trimmed by 5 bases and 1 base, with 9 bases remaining between them. Germline CDR1 is LNHDA and CDR2 is SQIVND (reference sequence). The length of the CDR3 is 14 residues. The CDR3 loop reads CASSLYMSNQPQHF. The DNA of the CDR3 is TGTGCCAGTAGTCTTTACATGAGCAATCAGCCCCAGCATTTT.

The V call is TRBV27, the J call TRBJ1-6; 10 nucleotides match TRBD1. The V gene's germline CDR1 is MNHEY and CDR2 SMNVEV (reference sequence). The CDR3 is 13 residues long. V trimming: 6 bases; J trimming: 10 bases; junction bases outside the gene matches: 3. The CDR3 here is CASRTGGNSPLHF. DNA for the CDR3: TGTGCCAGCAGGACAGGGGGCAACTCACCCCTCCACTTT.

The chain has TRBV7-2 and TRBJ1-3; TRBD1 is a possible D gene (5 bases). Trimming left V 1 base short and J 3 bases short, with 13 bases between. The CDR3 length is 16 residues. The germline CDR1 and CDR2 sequences are SGHTA and FQGNSA. CDR3 amino acids: CASSLVSRGGGNTIYF. The CDR3 nucleotides are TGTGCCAGCAGCTTAGTCTCGAGGGGAGGTGGAAACACCATATATTTT.

V and J are TRBV5-1 and TRBJ2-3; 9 positions match TRBD1. CDR3 size: 15 residues. V trimming: 3 bases; J trimming: 4 bases; junction bases outside the gene matches: 6. Germline V gene data show CDR1 as SGHRS and CDR2 as YFSETQ. CDR3 coding DNA: TGCGCCAGCAGCTGGGGGACAGGGACAGCAGATACGCAGTATTTT. This translates into CASSWGTGTADTQYF.

The J gene is TRBJ2-5, the V gene TRBV29-1, with a possible D match to TRBD1 (8 bases). CDR3 length: 14 amino acids. Trimming pared 6 bases from V and 4 bases from J, leaving 18 bases between. The germline gives CDR1 SQVTM, CDR2 ANQGSEA. The CDR3 DNA follows: TGCAGCGTGGAGAGGACAGGGAGGGGAGAGACCCAGTACTTC. This translates into CSVERTGRGETQYF.

This chain links TRBV5-1 with TRBJ2-3; tentative D call: TRBD1 (5 bases). Trimming removed 4 bases from V and 0 bases from J, with 12 bases in between. Germline CDR1 and CDR2: SGHRS and YFSETQ. CDR3 length: 15 residues. The CDR3 sequence is CASSPTTASTDTQYF. The CDR3 coding sequence is TGCGCCAGCAGCCCAACGACAGCGAGCACAGATACGCAGTATTTT.

V and J are TRBV6-1 and TRBJ2-7, with D perhaps matching TRBD1 (5 bases). The length of the CDR3 is 15 residues. The V end was cut by 1 base, the J end by 2 bases, with 12 bases between. The germline V gene encodes CDR1 MNHNS and CDR2 SASEGT. Here the CDR3 DNA reads TGTGCCAGCAGTGAAGTGGTAACAGGTACCTACGAGCAGTACTTC. Translating it yields CASSEVVTGTYEQYF.

This rearrangement joins TRBV20-1 to TRBJ2-7; unclear D gene. V was clipped by 2 bases and J by 3 bases, with 2 bases between them. Germline V gene data show CDR1 as DFQATT and CDR2 as SNEGSKA (reference sequence). CDR3 length: 10 amino acids. CDR3 amino acids: CSARHYEQYF. CDR3 DNA: TGCAGTGCTAGACACTACGAGCAGTACTTC.

This clone appeared a few times. The chain carries TRBV28 and TRBJ1-1, with 7 bases matching TRBD1. The germline gives CDR1 MDHEN, CDR2 SYDVKM. The CDR3 is 15 residues long. V shed 7 bases and J 5 bases; nucleotides not matched to a gene: 13. The CDR3 coding sequence is TGTGCCAGCAATCGAGACAGGGTATTGAGGACTGAAGCTTTCTTT. As protein: CASNRDRVLRTEAFF.

Notes on this clone: Sequence at one end of the junction differs from germline and may be a read error. V gene TRBV28 combines with J gene TRBJ1-5, with 7 bases lining up with TRBD1. The CDR3 length is 14 residues. Germline lookup yields CDR1 MDHEN and CDR2 SYDVKM. The CDR3: CASSPARQGARGNF. The CDR3 bases are TGTGCCAGCAGTCCAGCGCGACAGGGAGCAAGGGGGAATTTT.

As concerns this clone: Other DNA sequences from this sample encode an identical CDR3 as well. V gene TRBV18 combines with J gene TRBJ2-7; 11 nucleotides match TRBD2. Germline CDR1 is KGHSH and CDR2 is LQKENI. This CDR3 spans 15 amino acids. With V trimmed by 6 bases and J by 0 bases, 4 bases remained unmatched. The CDR3 coding sequence is TGTGCCAGCTCGCCGACTAGCGGGGTCTCCTACGAGCAGTACTTC. It specifies CASSPTSGVSYEQYF.

The chain couples TRBV11-2 to TRBJ1-2, with TRBD1 matching over 9 bases. The CDR3 runs to 14 residues. Germline V gene data show CDR1 as SGHAT and CDR2 as FQNNGV. The V and J ends lost 6 bases and 7 bases, in that order; junction bases with no gene match: 9. The CDR3: CASSSPGQGPGYTF. CDR3 DNA: TGTGCCAGCAGTTCGCCGGGACAGGGCCCTGGCTACACCTTC.

The chain links TRBV7-9 to TRBJ2-7; TRBD1 aligns across 8 bases. Trimming took 5 bases from V and 3 from J; bases not matched to a gene: 3. Germline assignment: CDR1 SEHNR and CDR2 FQNEAQ (reference sequence). CDR3 size: 13 residues. The CDR3 DNA follows: TGTGCCAGCAGCGGACAGGGCAACTACGAGCAGTACTTC. Protein: CASSGQGNYEQYF. Combining the CDR3 with reference TRBV7-9 and TRBJ2-7 gives the whole variable domain DTGVSQNPRHKITKRGQNVTFRCDPISEHNRLYWYRQTLGQGPEFLTYFQNEAQLEKSRLLSDRFSAERPKGSFSTLEIQRTEQGDSAMYLCASSGQGNYEQYFGPGTRLTVT.

This rearrangement joins TRBV11-2 to TRBJ2-7; no firm D call. The CDR3 sequence is 13 residues long. CDR1 and CDR2 (germline): SGHAT, FQNNGV. The V end lost 1 base, the J end lost 0 bases, and 4 bases lay between the germline ends. CDR3 region: CASSLAFSYEQYF. The CDR3 DNA is TGTGCCAGCAGCTTAGCCTTCTCCTACGAGCAGTACTTC.

V gene TRBV6-6 combines with J gene TRBJ1-5; D remains ambiguous. The CDR3 loop spans 15 amino acids. The germline CDR1 and CDR2 sequences are MNHNY and SVGAGI (reference sequence). The V and J ends lost 4 bases and 11 bases respectively, with 21 bases between them. The CDR3, as DNA: TGTGCCAGCAGTTCGACCCTTAGGAGTGATGAGGCCCAGCATTTT. It specifies CASSSTLRSDEAQHF.

This clone was detected a few times. CDR3 residues: CASSAEDRGPIYGYTF. The CDR3 DNA sequence: TGTGCCAGCAGCGCAGAAGACAGGGGGCCTATCTATGGCTACACCTTC. The chain employs TRBV7-9 and TRBJ1-2, with 10 bases lining up with TRBD1. The V gene's germline CDR1 is SEHNR and CDR2 FQNEAQ (reference sequence). V dropped 5 bases and J dropped 4; count of bases not matched to a gene: 10. The CDR3 consists of 16 residues.

The J gene is TRBJ2-7, the V gene TRBV6-1; 9 bases are a match to TRBD2. The CDR3 spans 17 residues. V was clipped by 4 bases and J by 2 bases; unmatched bases: 12. CDR1 and CDR2 from the germline V gene are MNHNS and SASEGT. CDR3 in amino acids: CASSAEDSASGTYEQYF. The DNA of the CDR3 is TGTGCCAGCAGTGCTGAAGATTCGGCTAGCGGGACCTACGAGCAGTACTTC.

The V and J genes are TRBV19 and TRBJ1-5; a weak D match, TRBD1 (6 bases). Looked up from germline, CDR1 is LNHDA and CDR2 is SQIVND (reference sequence). V lost 7 bases to trimming and J lost 0 bases, with 16 bases between them. The CDR3 is 16 amino acids. The chain's CDR3 is CASNPRRQVSNQPQHF. DNA for the CDR3: TGTGCCAGTAACCCTAGGAGACAGGTTAGCAATCAGCCCCAGCATTTT.

CDR3 nucleotides: TGTGCCAGCAGACCGCGGGGGAGCCAGGGGGAGACCCAGTACTTC. Translated, it gives CASRPRGSQGETQYF. This chain joins TRBV5-8 and TRBJ2-5, with a weak D call TRBD2 (7 bases). From germline, CDR1 is SGHTS and CDR2 YDEGEE. CDR3 size: 15 residues. The V gene lost 5 bases and the J gene lost 5 bases, with 19 bases spanning the gap.

This chain uses TRBV2 with TRBJ1-1; no definite D call. The CDR3 is made up of 8 amino acids. The V gene's germline CDR1 is SNHLY and CDR2 FYNNEI. With 11 bases removed from V and 6 bases from J, the gap between germline ends came to 4 bases. DNA for the CDR3: TGTGCCGTCTCTGAAGCTTTCTTT. Translating it yields CAVSEAFF.

This chain uses TRBV10-3 with TRBJ2-7, with TRBD1 matching 11 bases. From germline, CDR1 is ENHRY and CDR2 SYGVKD. The J segment lost 2 bases and the V segment lost 3 bases, leaving 6 bases of the junction unmatched. The CDR3 contains 16 residues. CDR3 region: CAISEPGQGAPYEQYF. CDR3 DNA: TGTGCCATCAGTGAACCTGGACAGGGGGCCCCCTACGAGCAGTACTTC.

The chain employs TRBV11-2 and TRBJ2-7, with 9 nucleotides matching TRBD1. The CDR3 extends over 15 amino acids. Per germline, CDR1 SGHAT and CDR2 FQNNGV. With V trimmed by 3 bases and J by 1 base, 4 bases remained unmatched. DNA of the CDR3: TGTGCCAGCAGCTTCCCGGACAGGGGATCCTACGAGCAGTACTTC. Translating gives CASSFPDRGSYEQYF.

The chain is built from TRBV13 and TRBJ2-7; TRBD2 might be the D (6 bases). The germline gives CDR1 PRHDT, CDR2 FYEKMQ (reference sequence). Trimming shortened V by 4 bases and J by 6 bases, and 13 bases separated the two germline ends. The CDR3 extends over 13 amino acids. The CDR3 nucleotides read TGTGCCAGCAGCTCCCGGACGGAGGGCGAGCAGTACTTC. This sequence encodes CASSSRTEGEQYF.

The chain carries TRBV27 and TRBJ2-7; no clear D gene. Germline V gene data show CDR1 as MNHEY and CDR2 as SMNVEV (reference sequence). Trimming took off 5 bases at V and 3 bases at J, with 8 bases between the two ends. The CDR3 is 12 amino acids. The CDR3 loop is CASSQFIYEQYF. In DNA, the CDR3 is TGTGCCAGCAGTCAGTTTATCTACGAGCAGTACTTC.